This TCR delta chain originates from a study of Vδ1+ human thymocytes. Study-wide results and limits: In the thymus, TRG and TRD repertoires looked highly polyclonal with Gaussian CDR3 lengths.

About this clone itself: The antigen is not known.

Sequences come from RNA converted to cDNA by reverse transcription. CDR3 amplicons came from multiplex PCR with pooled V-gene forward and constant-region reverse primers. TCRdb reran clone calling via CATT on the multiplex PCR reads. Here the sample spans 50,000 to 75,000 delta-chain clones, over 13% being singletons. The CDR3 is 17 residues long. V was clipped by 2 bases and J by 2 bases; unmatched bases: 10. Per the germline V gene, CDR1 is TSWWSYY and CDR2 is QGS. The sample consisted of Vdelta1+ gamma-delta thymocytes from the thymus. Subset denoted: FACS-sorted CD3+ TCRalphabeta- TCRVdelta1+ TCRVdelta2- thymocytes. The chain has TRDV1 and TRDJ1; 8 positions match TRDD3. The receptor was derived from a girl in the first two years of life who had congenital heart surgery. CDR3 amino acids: CALGEILRNWGTDKLIF. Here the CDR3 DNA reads TGTGCTCTTGGGGAAATTCTGCGAAACTGGGGGACCGATAAACTCATCTTT.